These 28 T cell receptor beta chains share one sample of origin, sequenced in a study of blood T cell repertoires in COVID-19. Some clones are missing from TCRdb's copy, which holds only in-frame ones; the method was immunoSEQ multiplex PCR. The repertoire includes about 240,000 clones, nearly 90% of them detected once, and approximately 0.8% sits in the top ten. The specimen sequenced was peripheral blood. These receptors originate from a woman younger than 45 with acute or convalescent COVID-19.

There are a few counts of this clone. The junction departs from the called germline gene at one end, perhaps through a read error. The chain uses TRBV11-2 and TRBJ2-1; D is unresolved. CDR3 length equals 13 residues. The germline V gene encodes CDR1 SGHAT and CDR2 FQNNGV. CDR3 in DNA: TGTGCCAGCAGCTTAGGGCCCGTAAATGGGCAGTTCTTC. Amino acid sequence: CASSLGPVNGQFF.

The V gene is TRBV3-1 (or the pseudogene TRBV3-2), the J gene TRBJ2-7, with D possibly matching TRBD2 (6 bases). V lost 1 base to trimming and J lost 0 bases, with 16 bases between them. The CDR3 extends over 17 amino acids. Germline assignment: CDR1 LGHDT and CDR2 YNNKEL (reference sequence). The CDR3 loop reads CASSQVPLAGSSYEQYF. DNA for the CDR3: TGTGCCAGCAGCCAAGTTCCCCTGGCGGGGAGCTCCTACGAGCAGTACTTC.

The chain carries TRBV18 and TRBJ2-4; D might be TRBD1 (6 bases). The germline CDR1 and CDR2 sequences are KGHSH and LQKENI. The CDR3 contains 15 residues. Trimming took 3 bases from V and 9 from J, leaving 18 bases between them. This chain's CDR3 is CASSPTSGAGGIQYF. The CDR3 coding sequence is TGTGCCAGCTCACCCACTTCAGGGGCTGGAGGCATTCAGTACTTC. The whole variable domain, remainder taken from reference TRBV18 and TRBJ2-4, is NAGVMQNPRHLVRRRGQEARLRCSPMKGHSHVYWYRQLPEEGLKFMVYLQKENIIDESGMPKERFSAEFPKEGPSILRIQQVVRGDSAAYFCASSPTSGAGGIQYFGAGTRLSVL.

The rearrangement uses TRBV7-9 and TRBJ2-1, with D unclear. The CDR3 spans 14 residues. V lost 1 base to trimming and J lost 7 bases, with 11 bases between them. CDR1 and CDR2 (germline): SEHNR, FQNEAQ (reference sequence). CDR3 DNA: TGTGCCAGCAGCTTAGGTTTCCGAGAGAATGAGCAGTTCTTC. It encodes CASSLGFRENEQFF.

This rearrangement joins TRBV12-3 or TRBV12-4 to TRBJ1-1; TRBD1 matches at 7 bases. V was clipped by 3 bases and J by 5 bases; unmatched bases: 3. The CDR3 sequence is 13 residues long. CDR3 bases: TGTGCCAGCAGTTTCAGGACAGGAACTGAAGCTTTCTTT. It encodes CASSFRTGTEAFF.

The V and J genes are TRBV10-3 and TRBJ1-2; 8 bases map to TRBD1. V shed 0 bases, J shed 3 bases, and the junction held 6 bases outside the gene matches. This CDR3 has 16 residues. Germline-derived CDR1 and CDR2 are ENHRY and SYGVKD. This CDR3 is CAISESTGGQDYGYTF. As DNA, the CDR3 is TGTGCCATCAGTGAGTCGACTGGGGGACAGGACTATGGCTACACCTTC.

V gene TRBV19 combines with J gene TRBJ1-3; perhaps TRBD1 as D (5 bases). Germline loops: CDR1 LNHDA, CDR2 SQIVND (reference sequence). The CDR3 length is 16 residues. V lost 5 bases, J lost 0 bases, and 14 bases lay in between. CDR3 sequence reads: CASSLTRGLSGNTIYF. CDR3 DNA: TGTGCCAGTAGTCTAACGCGGGGCCTCTCTGGAAACACCATATATTTT.

The CDR3 sequence: CASSIAQGAPEAFF. In DNA form, the CDR3 reads TGTGCCAGTAGTATAGCACAGGGGGCTCCTGAAGCTTTCTTT. The gene calls are TRBV19 and TRBJ1-1; TRBD1 matches 9 bases. Trimming at V came to 1 base and at J to 6 bases, leaving 3 bases not matched to a gene. The germline V gene encodes CDR1 LNHDA and CDR2 SQIVND (reference sequence). The CDR3 is made up of 14 amino acids.

The CDR3 loop is CASSPGRADPDTQYF. CDR3 nucleotides: TGTGCCAGCTCACCCGGGAGGGCGGACCCAGATACGCAGTATTTT. The chain uses TRBV18 and TRBJ2-3; 8 nucleotides line up with TRBD2. There are 15 residues in the CDR3. V lost 3 bases and J lost 4; bases outside the gene matches: 6. Germline V gives CDR1 KGHSH, CDR2 LQKENI.

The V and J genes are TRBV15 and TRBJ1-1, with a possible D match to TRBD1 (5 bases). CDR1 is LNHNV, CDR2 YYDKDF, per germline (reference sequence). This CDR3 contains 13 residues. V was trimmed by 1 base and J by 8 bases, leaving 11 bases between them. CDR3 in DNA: TGTGCCACCAGCAGAGTTGTACAGGACGAAGCTTTCTTT. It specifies CATSRVVQDEAFF.

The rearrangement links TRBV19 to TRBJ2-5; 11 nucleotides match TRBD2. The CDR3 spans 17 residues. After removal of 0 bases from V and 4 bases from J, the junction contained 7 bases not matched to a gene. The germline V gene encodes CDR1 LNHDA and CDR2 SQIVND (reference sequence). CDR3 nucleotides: TGTGCCAGTAGTATAGATCTCACTAGCGGGAGAATAGAGACCCAGTACTTC. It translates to CASSIDLTSGRIETQYF.

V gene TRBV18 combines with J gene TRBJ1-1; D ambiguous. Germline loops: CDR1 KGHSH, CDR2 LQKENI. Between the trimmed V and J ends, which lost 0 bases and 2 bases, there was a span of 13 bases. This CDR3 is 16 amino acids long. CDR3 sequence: CASSPPGGRLNTEAFF. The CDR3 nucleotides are TGTGCCAGCTCACCACCGGGAGGGAGATTAAACACTGAAGCTTTCTTT.

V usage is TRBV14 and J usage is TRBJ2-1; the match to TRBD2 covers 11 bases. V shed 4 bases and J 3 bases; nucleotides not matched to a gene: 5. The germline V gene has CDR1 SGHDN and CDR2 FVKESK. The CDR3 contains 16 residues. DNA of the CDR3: TGTGCCAGCAGCCTAGCGGGAGGGATCTTCTACAATGAGCAGTTCTTC. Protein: CASSLAGGIFYNEQFF.

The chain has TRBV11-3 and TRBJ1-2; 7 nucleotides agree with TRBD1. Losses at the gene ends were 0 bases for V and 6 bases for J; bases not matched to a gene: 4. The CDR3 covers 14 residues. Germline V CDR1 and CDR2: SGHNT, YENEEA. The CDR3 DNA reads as TGTGCCAGCAGCTTAGAGACAGGGTTGCATGGCTACACCTTC. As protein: CASSLETGLHGYTF.

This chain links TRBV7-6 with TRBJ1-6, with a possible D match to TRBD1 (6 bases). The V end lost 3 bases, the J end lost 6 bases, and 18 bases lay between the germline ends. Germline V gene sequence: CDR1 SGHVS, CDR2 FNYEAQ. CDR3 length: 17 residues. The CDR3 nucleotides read TGTGCCAGCAGCTTGGGAGGTGGGGGGGCAGGTAATTCACCCCTCCACTTT. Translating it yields CASSLGGGGAGNSPLHF.

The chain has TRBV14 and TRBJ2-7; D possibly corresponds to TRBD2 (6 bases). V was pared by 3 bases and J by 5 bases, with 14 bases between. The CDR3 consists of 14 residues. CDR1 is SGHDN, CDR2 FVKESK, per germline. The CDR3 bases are TGTGCCAGCAGCCATCGGGACTCCCGACACGAGCAGTACTTC. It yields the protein CASSHRDSRHEQYF.

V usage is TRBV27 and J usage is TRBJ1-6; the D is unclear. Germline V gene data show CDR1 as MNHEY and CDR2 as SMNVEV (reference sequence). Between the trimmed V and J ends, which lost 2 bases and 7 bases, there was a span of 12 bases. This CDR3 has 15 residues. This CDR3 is CASSLISGGNSPLHF. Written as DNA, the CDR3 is TGTGCCAGCAGTTTAATCTCCGGAGGGAATTCACCCCTCCACTTT.

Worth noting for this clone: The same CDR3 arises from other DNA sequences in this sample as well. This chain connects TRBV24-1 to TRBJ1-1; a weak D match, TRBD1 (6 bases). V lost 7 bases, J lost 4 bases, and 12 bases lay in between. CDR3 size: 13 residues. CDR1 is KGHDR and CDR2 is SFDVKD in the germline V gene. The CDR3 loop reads CATRERGGTEAFF. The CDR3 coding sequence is TGTGCCACCAGAGAGAGAGGGGGCACTGAAGCTTTCTTT.

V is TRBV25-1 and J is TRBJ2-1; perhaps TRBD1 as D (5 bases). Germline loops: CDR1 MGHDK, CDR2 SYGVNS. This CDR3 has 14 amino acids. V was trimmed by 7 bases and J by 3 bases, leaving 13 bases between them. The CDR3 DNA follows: TGTGCCAGCACAGGGTTCCCACACTACAATGAGCAGTTCTTC. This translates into CASTGFPHYNEQFF.

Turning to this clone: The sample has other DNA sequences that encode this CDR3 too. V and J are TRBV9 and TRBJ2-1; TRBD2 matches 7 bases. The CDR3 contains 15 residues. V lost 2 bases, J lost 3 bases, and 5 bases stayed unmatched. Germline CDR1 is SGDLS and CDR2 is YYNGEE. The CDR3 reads CASSVDGGSYNEQFF. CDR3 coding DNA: TGTGCCAGCAGCGTTGACGGCGGGAGCTACAATGAGCAGTTCTTC. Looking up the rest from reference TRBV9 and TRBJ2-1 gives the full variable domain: DSGVTQTPKHLITATGQRVTLRCSPRSGDLSVYWYQQSLDQGLQFLIQYYNGEERAKGNILERFSAQQFPDLHSELNLSSLELGDSALYFCASSVDGGSYNEQFFGPGTRLTVL.

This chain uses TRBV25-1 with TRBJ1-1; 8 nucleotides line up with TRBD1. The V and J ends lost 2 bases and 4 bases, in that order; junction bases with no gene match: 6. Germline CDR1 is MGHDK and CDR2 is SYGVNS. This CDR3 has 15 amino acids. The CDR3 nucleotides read TGTGCCAGCAGTGAACAGGGGGCGCGGGTCACTGAAGCTTTCTTT. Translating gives CASSEQGARVTEAFF.

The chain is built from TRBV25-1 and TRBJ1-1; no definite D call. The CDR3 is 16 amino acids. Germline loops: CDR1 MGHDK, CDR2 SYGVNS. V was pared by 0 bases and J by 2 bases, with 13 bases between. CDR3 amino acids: CASSEYRRGINTEAFF. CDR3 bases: TGTGCCAGCAGTGAATATAGGCGGGGTATTAACACTGAAGCTTTCTTT.

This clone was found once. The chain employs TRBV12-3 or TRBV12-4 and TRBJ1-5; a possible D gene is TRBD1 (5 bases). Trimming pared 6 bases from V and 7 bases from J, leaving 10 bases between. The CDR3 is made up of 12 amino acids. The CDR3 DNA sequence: TGTGCCAGCAGACCAGGGTTACAGCCCCAGCATTTT. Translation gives CASRPGLQPQHF.

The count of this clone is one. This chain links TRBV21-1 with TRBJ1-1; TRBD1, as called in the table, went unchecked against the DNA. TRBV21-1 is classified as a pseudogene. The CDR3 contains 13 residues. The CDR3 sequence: CASSPPAGGAAFF. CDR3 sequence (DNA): TGTGCCAGCAGCCCTCCCGCAGGTGGGGCAGCTTTCTTT.

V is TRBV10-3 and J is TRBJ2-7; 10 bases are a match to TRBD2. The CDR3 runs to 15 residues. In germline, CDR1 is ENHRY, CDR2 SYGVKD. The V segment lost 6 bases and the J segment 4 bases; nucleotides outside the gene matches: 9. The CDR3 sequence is CAIRASGRIRYEQYF. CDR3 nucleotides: TGTGCCATCAGGGCTAGCGGGAGAATCCGTTACGAGCAGTACTTC.

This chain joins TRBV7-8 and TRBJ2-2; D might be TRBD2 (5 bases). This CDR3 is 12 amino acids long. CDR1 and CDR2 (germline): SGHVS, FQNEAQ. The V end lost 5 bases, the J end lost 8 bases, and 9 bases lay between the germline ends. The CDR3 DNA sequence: TGTGCCAGCAGCCGCCGAGGGGGGGAGCTGTTTTTT. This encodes CASSRRGGELFF.

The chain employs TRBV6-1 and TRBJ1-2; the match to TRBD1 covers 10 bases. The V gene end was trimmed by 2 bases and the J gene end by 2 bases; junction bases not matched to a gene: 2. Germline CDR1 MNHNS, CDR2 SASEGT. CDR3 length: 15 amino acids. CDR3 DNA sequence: TGTGCCAGCAGTGAACTGGGACAGGGGAACTATGGCTACACCTTC. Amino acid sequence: CASSELGQGNYGYTF.

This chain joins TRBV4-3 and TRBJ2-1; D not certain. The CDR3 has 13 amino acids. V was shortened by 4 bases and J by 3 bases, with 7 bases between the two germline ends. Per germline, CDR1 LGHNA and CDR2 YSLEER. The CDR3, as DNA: TGCGCCAGCAGCCCCAGATTCTACAATGAGCAGTTCTTC. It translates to CASSPRFYNEQFF.